One sample yielded the 15 T cell receptor beta chains listed below, sequenced in a study of beta chain features in type 1 diabetes. Study-wide findings and caveats: Shortening of TCRB CDR3s, moderate but significant, appeared in all four CD4+ subsets of Type 1 diabetes patients.

Their antigens are not known. TCRB transcripts that were expressed got sequenced, as all of the isolated RNA had been reverse transcribed. Measured with immunoSEQ multiplex PCR; TCRdb has only the in-frame clones, and not every one. The sample contains 15,000 or so clones, roughly 69% of which appear only once. The specimen sequenced was Tregs from blood. These receptors came from a man aged 25 to 45 with type 1 diabetes.

The gene calls are TRBV7-2 and TRBJ2-1, with TRBD2 matching 10 bases. The CDR3 has 18 amino acids. Germline values: CDR1 SGHTA, CDR2 FQGNSA. Trimming cost V 5 bases and J 8 bases; bases outside gene matches: 18. The CDR3 bases are TGTGCCAGCAGCCGGAGACTAGCGGGCTCCCTAGGCCGTCATGAGCAGTTCTTC. Translation gives CASSRRLAGSLGRHEQFF.

The V gene is TRBV11-2, the J gene TRBJ2-5; 8 nucleotides align to TRBD2. CDR3 size: 17 residues. Germline V gene data show CDR1 as SGHAT and CDR2 as FQNNGV. Trimming took 3 bases from V and 4 from J; bases not matched to a gene: 13. The chain's CDR3 is CASSFPSFGTSRETQYF. In nucleotides, the CDR3 is TGTGCCAGCAGCTTCCCGTCATTCGGGACTAGTAGAGAGACCCAGTACTTC.

There are a few counts of this clone. J is TRBJ2-1 and V is TRBV6-1, with TRBD1 matching over 10 bases. This CDR3 comprises 16 residues. CDR1 is MNHNS and CDR2 is SASEGT in the germline V gene. J was trimmed by 8 bases and V by 2 bases; bases with no gene match: 9. This chain's CDR3 is CASSERGGQGRDEQFF. Written as DNA, the CDR3 is TGTGCCAGCAGTGAAAGGGGGGGACAGGGGAGGGATGAGCAGTTCTTC.

This rearrangement joins TRBV7-2 to TRBJ1-3, with TRBD1 as a possible D gene (5 bases). This CDR3 has 15 amino acids. V was cut by 7 bases and J by 0 bases, with 13 bases left in between. The V gene's germline CDR1 is SGHTA and CDR2 FQGNSA. This CDR3 is CASTQGPFSGNTIYF. CDR3 DNA: TGTGCCAGCACCCAGGGCCCCTTCTCTGGAAACACCATATATTTT. The entire variable domain, with the rest obtained from reference TRBV7-2 and TRBJ1-3, is as follows: GAGVSQSPSNKVTEKGKDVELRCDPISGHTALYWYRQSLGQGLEFLIYFQGNSAPDKSGLPSDRFSAERTGGSVSTLTIQRTQQEDSAVYLCASTQGPFSGNTIYFGEGSWLTVV.

The chain uses TRBV6-6 and TRBJ2-7, with 10 bases aligning to TRBD1. Germline-derived CDR1 and CDR2 are MNHNY and SVGAGI (reference sequence). J lost 2 bases, V lost 5 bases, and 3 bases had no gene match. The CDR3 covers 14 residues. CDR3 residues: CASSKGTGAYEQYF. For the CDR3, the DNA is TGTGCCAGCAGTAAAGGGACAGGGGCCTACGAGCAGTACTTC.

The sample holds one count of this clone. The J gene is TRBJ1-1, the V gene TRBV7-9, with TRBD1 matching 10 bases. The CDR3 loop spans 16 amino acids. J lost 1 base, V lost 6 bases, and 8 bases had no gene match. Per the germline V gene, CDR1 is SEHNR and CDR2 is FQNEAQ (reference sequence). CDR3 loop: CASSSRQGAKNTEAFF. For the CDR3, the DNA is TGTGCCAGCAGTTCACGACAGGGGGCTAAGAACACTGAAGCTTTCTTT.

This clone was counted a single time. The rearrangement links TRBV29-1 to TRBJ1-1; D gene uncertain. Germline loops: CDR1 SQVTM, CDR2 ANQGSEA. The CDR3 is 9 residues long. V was clipped by 3 bases and J by 10 bases, with 6 bases between them. The CDR3: CSVDYSAFF. The CDR3 coding sequence is TGCAGCGTTGACTACTCAGCTTTCTTT.

This clone was found a few times. The CDR3 sequence is CSAHTNTEAFF. The DNA of the CDR3 is TGCAGCGCACACACGAACACTGAAGCTTTCTTT. The chain combines TRBV29-1 with TRBJ1-1; D is unresolved. Trimming left V 7 bases short and J 1 base short, with 7 bases between. Germline CDR1 and CDR2: SQVTM and ANQGSEA. The CDR3 extends over 11 amino acids.

V usage is TRBV6-5 and J usage is TRBJ1-5; 7 bases map to TRBD1. Looked up from germline, CDR1 is MNHEY and CDR2 is SVGAGI. The CDR3 consists of 14 residues. The V gene end was trimmed by 6 bases and the J gene end by 4 bases; junction bases not matched to a gene: 6. This CDR3 is CASSIQGPNQPQHF. The CDR3 DNA reads TGTGCCAGCAGCATACAGGGGCCAAATCAGCCCCAGCATTTT.

This clone was counted only a few times. The J gene is TRBJ2-1, the V gene TRBV27, with 8 bases fitting TRBD2. CDR1 and CDR2 (germline): MNHEY, SMNVEV (reference sequence). This CDR3 region has 15 residues. V gave up 6 bases and J gave up 4 bases; unmatched junction bases: 8. CDR3 sequence: CASSLAGPPYNEQFF. The CDR3 nucleotides read TGTGCCAGCAGCCTAGCGGGCCCGCCGTACAATGAGCAGTTCTTC.

The V and J genes are TRBV27 and TRBJ2-5, with 9 bases fitting TRBD1. The CDR3 has 15 residues. Germline V gene data show CDR1 as MNHEY and CDR2 as SMNVEV (reference sequence). Germline trimming cut 5 bases from V and 2 bases from J; bases unmatched to any gene: 6. The CDR3 reads CASSPRQGVQETQYF. The CDR3 coding sequence is TGTGCCAGCAGTCCCCGACAGGGGGTGCAAGAGACCCAGTACTTC.

J is TRBJ2-2 and V is TRBV7-6, with 9 positions matching TRBD1. Per the germline V gene, CDR1 is SGHVS and CDR2 is FNYEAQ. Germline trimming cut 5 bases from V and 3 bases from J; bases unmatched to any gene: 7. The CDR3 loop spans 16 amino acids. CDR3 region: CASSRWTGEDTGELFF. The DNA of the CDR3 is TGTGCCAGCAGCCGTTGGACAGGGGAGGACACCGGGGAGCTGTTTTTT.

This clone has more than one count but fewer than ten. V usage is TRBV7-2 and J usage is TRBJ2-7; TRBD2 agrees at 8 bases. Germline trimming cut 4 bases from V and 3 bases from J; bases unmatched to any gene: 8. This CDR3 region has 15 residues. Per germline, CDR1 SGHTA and CDR2 FQGNSA. For the CDR3, the DNA is TGTGCCAGCAGCTCGCAAGCGGGAGTAAGCTACGAGCAGTACTTC. Protein product: CASSSQAGVSYEQYF.

The chain carries TRBV2 and TRBJ1-1, with TRBD1 matching over 7 bases. J lost 2 bases, V lost 8 bases, and 8 bases had no gene match. CDR1 and CDR2 (germline): SNHLY, FYNNEI. This CDR3 region has 14 residues. The CDR3 loop reads CASHRDSGNTEAFF. CDR3 nucleotide sequence: TGTGCCAGCCATCGGGACAGCGGAAACACTGAAGCTTTCTTT.

V is TRBV6-6 and J is TRBJ2-7; 13 bases are shared with TRBD2. The J segment lost 1 base and the V segment lost 6 bases, leaving 3 bases of the junction unmatched. The CDR3 sequence is 15 residues long. Germline assignment: CDR1 MNHNY and CDR2 SVGAGI (reference sequence). CDR3 sequence (DNA): TGTGCCAGCAGCCAGGGACTAGCGGGATCCTACGAGCAGTACTTC. Protein product: CASSQGLAGSYEQYF.